This TCR beta chain was found in a study of T-cell reconstitution after alpha-beta-depleted transplantation in children. Study findings and constraints: At day 60, the high TCRbeta diversity found in some patients originated from recipient T cells and thymic progenitors that had survived. Newly made T cells mostly supplied T-cell counts and diversity one year after transplant.

Unique molecular identifiers were incorporated when the TCRbeta library was constructed. Via MiXCR, TCRdb re-called the PCR reads, giving one row per CDR3 protein. The repertoire includes 440,000 or so distinct CDR3 sequences, approximately 41% of them detected once, and 27% sits in the top ten. Details on this clonotype: What it recognizes is unknown.

The sequence derives from a girl aged 2-10 years with aplastic anemia, due to receive a stem cell transplant. Material: PBMCs, obtained before TCRalphabeta/CD19-depleted stem cell transplant.

The DNA of the CDR3 is TGTGCCAGCAGTTACCGGGACTCGCGCGGCTACACCTTC. Its protein product is CASSYRDSRGYTF. This chain links TRBV6-6 with TRBJ1-2; a possible D gene is TRBD1 (5 bases). Deletions cut 2 bases from V and 8 bases from J, with 12 bases between. The CDR3 length is 13 residues. Germline V gives CDR1 MNHNY, CDR2 SVGAGI (reference sequence).